This TCR beta chain is from a study of blood T cell repertoires in COVID-19. Background on the study: The study drew acute and convalescent COVID-19 samples from the United States, Italy and Spain. PBMCs, B-cell-depleted T cells, or T cells provided the cDNA or gDNA that made up the material.

V was clipped by 5 bases and J by 10 bases, with 17 bases between them. Germline V gene data show CDR1 as MDHEN and CDR2 as SYDVKM. There are 14 residues in the CDR3. Original processing methods: How many nucleated cells were present was estimated from reference gene primer amplification. Assay used: immunoSEQ multiplex PCR; TCRdb lists only in-frame clones, some missing. Clone size and the V and J calls come from that table; the DNA yielded D and trimming. In the table there are roughly 180,000 clones, around four fifths of which are singletons. The genes are TRBV28 and TRBJ1-4; D unclear. This clonotype was sampled from a middle-aged man who had recovered from COVID-19. The sequencing input was peripheral blood. The CDR3 region has the DNA TGTGCCAGCAGTCCTCCCGGTAGCGTGGGAAAACTGTTTTTT. Amino acid sequence: CASSPPGSVGKLFF.